The entry that follows covers one T cell receptor beta chain sequence. As yet, its antigen is unknown. The sample belongs to a study of T cells in localized non-small cell lung cancer. Study results and caveats: Overall survival was longer when the density of T cells in the blood was higher. Heterogeneity stays possible, as sequencing covered only one tumor region. For the top 100 tumor clones, a median about 60 also appeared in adjacent lung. Compared with tumor, uninvolved adjacent lung displayed greater T cell clonality, ranking highest overall.

Germline V gene lookup returns CDR1 MNHGY and CDR2 SAAAGT. This CDR3 comprises 14 residues. Deletions cut 5 bases from V and 4 bases from J, with 14 bases between. Assay used: immunoSEQ multiplex PCR; TCRdb lists only in-frame clones, some missing. The table has 1,500 to 2,000 clones, less than 40% seen once; the top ten hold over 7%. This sample comprised lung tumor tissue, obtained before any cancer treatment. The sequence came from an older female donor with stage II squamous cell lung carcinoma. The J gene is TRBJ2-5, the V gene TRBV6-8; D might be TRBD2 (5 bases). In DNA, the CDR3 is TGTGCCAGCAGTAGGTCGGGGTCCGGAGAGACCCAGTACTTC. Translated, it gives CASSRSGSGETQYF.